This paragraph covers one T cell receptor (beta chain) sequence. This sample was included in a study of blood T cell repertoires in COVID-19. Background on the study: Sources were T cells, B-cell-depleted T cells, or PBMCs; the material itself was cDNA or gDNA.

Original handling: Amplified reference gene primers provided the basis for estimating nucleated cell counts. Method: immunoSEQ multiplex PCR; TCRdb's copy keeps in-frame clones and lacks some. D and trimming were read from the DNA, whereas the V and J calls and clone size are those reported in that table. Here the sample spans 110,000 to 150,000 clones, about 80% being singletons. Trimming removed 3 bases from V and 6 bases from J; junction bases left unmatched: 4. Germline V gives CDR1 LGHDT, CDR2 YNNKEL (reference sequence). The CDR3 contains 16 residues. The sample consisted of peripheral blood. The V and J genes are TRBV3-1 (or the pseudogene TRBV3-2) and TRBJ2-4, with 14 bases identical to TRBD2. This clonotype was sampled from a woman of 80 years or more with acute or convalescent COVID-19. The CDR3, as DNA: TGTGCCAGCAGCCAGAAGACTAGCGGGGGGGGAAACATTCAGTACTTC. This sequence encodes CASSQKTSGGGNIQYF.